The next 10 T cell receptor beta chains were all read from a single sample in a study of T cell responses to AZD1222 COVID-19 vaccine. Profiling relied on immunoSEQ multiplex PCR, and the TCRdb table lists in-frame clones only, not all of them. The sample has around 95,000 clones; around nine tenths are singletons. Here the sequenced sample was peripheral blood, taken on day 0 of AZD1222 vaccination. The receptors stem from an adult in good health.

The chain is built from TRBV19 and TRBJ2-2; possible D gene TRBD1, 6 bases. This CDR3 is built from 14 residues. Trimming took off 3 bases at V and 4 bases at J, with 9 bases between the two ends. Per the germline V gene, CDR1 is LNHDA and CDR2 is SQIVND (reference sequence). The DNA for the CDR3 is TGTGCCAGTAGTATGAACAGGGTCACCGGGGAGCTGTTTTTT. Translation gives CASSMNRVTGELFF. Looking up the rest from reference TRBV19 and TRBJ2-2 gives the full variable domain: DGGITQSPKYLFRKEGQNVTLSCEQNLNHDAMYWYRQDPGQGLRLIYYSQIVNDFQKGDIAEGYSVSREKKESFPLTVTSAQKNPTAFYLCASSMNRVTGELFFGEGSRLTVL.

CDR3 loop: CASSIASGGGETQYF. CDR3 in DNA: TGTGCCAGTAGTATAGCTAGCGGAGGGGGAGAGACCCAGTACTTC. V usage is TRBV19 and J usage is TRBJ2-5, with D perhaps TRBD2 (7 bases). From germline, CDR1 is LNHDA and CDR2 SQIVND (reference sequence). The CDR3 loop spans 15 amino acids. V was cut by 1 base and J by 4 bases, with 13 bases left in between.

The DNA of the CDR3 is TGTGCCATCAGTGAGGCCGTTTTTGGAGGACAGGGAGACTCACCCCTCCACTTT. This sequence encodes CAISEAVFGGQGDSPLHF. The chain carries TRBV10-3 and TRBJ1-6, with 8 bases matching TRBD1. V shed 2 bases, J shed 10 bases, and the junction held 16 bases outside the gene matches. The CDR3 has 18 residues. Looked up from germline, CDR1 is ENHRY and CDR2 is SYGVKD.

The chain uses TRBV15 and TRBJ1-2; possibly TRBD1 for D (5 bases). CDR1 and CDR2 from the germline V gene are LNHNV and YYDKDF (reference sequence). The V end was cut by 4 bases, the J end by 4 bases, with 10 bases between. The CDR3 consists of 13 residues. The CDR3: CATSKDRFYGYTF. CDR3 nucleotide sequence: TGTGCCACCAGCAAAGACAGATTCTATGGCTACACCTTC.

The chain is built from TRBV27 and TRBJ1-6; weak D call: TRBD1 (6 bases). V was trimmed by 7 bases and J by 4 bases, leaving 14 bases between them. Germline loops: CDR1 MNHEY, CDR2 SMNVEV (reference sequence). This CDR3 contains 15 residues. In nucleotides, the CDR3 is TGTGCCAGCACGACCATCAGGGGATATAATTCACCCCTCCACTTT. Its protein is CASTTIRGYNSPLHF.

This clone is labeled medium-sized. This chain uses TRBV27 with TRBJ2-7; D not certain. CDR3 length: 16 residues. Germline CDR1 and CDR2: MNHEY and SMNVEV (reference sequence). Trimming removed 8 bases from V and 1 base from J, with 21 bases in between. This chain's CDR3 is CASFRKTLETSYEQYF. The CDR3 DNA reads as TGTGCCAGCTTTCGCAAGACGCTAGAAACTTCCTACGAGCAGTACTTC.

The genes are TRBV10-2 and TRBJ1-1; tentative D call: TRBD1 (6 bases). The V gene lost 2 bases and the J gene lost 0 bases, with 13 bases spanning the gap. Germline V lookup: CDR1 WSHSY, CDR2 SAAADI. The CDR3 is 16 amino acids. This chain's CDR3 is CASSEGGARMNTEAFF. Written as DNA, the CDR3 is TGCGCCAGCAGTGAGGGGGGGGCACGGATGAACACTGAAGCTTTCTTT.

The rearrangement links TRBV10-2 to TRBJ2-1; D might be TRBD1 or TRBD2, each matching 6 bases. Germline V gives CDR1 WSHSY, CDR2 SAAADI. The length of the CDR3 is 10 residues. V was clipped by 10 bases and J by 13 bases, with 14 bases between them. The CDR3 DNA reads as TGCGCCACCGTACAGGGACTTCAGTTCTTC. Its protein is CATVQGLQFF.

The chain employs TRBV9 and TRBJ1-2; 9 bases map to TRBD1. This CDR3 spans 15 amino acids. Germline lookup yields CDR1 SGDLS and CDR2 YYNGEE. Trimming removed 0 bases from V and 5 bases from J; junction bases left unmatched: 5. CDR3 coding DNA: TGTGCCAGCAGCGTAGGGACAGGGGTTGGGTATGGCTACACCTTC. This sequence encodes CASSVGTGVGYGYTF.

The gene calls are TRBV28 and TRBJ2-5; TRBD1 agrees at 10 bases. The CDR3 runs 15 residues. Germline V lookup: CDR1 MDHEN, CDR2 SYDVKM. Trimming at V came to 5 bases and at J to 2 bases, leaving 5 bases not matched to a gene. This chain's CDR3 is CASSRQGAAQETQYF. Here the CDR3 DNA reads TGTGCCAGCAGTAGACAGGGGGCGGCTCAAGAGACCCAGTACTTC.